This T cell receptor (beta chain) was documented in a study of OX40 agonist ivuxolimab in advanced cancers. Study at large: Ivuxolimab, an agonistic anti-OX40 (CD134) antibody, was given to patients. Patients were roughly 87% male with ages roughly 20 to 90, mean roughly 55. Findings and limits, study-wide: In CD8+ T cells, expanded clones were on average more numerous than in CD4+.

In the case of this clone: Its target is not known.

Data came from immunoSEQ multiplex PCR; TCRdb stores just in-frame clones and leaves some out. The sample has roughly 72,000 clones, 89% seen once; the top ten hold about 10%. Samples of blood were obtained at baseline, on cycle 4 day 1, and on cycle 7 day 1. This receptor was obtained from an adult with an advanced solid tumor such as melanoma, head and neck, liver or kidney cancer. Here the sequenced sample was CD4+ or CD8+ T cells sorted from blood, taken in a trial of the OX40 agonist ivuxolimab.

The chain's CDR3 is CASSIEGDYEQYF. The CDR3 nucleotides read TGTGCCAGTAGTATCGAGGGGGACTACGAGCAGTACTTC. The gene calls are TRBV19 and TRBJ2-7, with a tentative D call TRBD1 (6 bases). The germline V gene encodes CDR1 LNHDA and CDR2 SQIVND (reference sequence). V was cut by 3 bases and J by 3 bases, with 9 bases left in between. This CDR3 region has 13 residues.